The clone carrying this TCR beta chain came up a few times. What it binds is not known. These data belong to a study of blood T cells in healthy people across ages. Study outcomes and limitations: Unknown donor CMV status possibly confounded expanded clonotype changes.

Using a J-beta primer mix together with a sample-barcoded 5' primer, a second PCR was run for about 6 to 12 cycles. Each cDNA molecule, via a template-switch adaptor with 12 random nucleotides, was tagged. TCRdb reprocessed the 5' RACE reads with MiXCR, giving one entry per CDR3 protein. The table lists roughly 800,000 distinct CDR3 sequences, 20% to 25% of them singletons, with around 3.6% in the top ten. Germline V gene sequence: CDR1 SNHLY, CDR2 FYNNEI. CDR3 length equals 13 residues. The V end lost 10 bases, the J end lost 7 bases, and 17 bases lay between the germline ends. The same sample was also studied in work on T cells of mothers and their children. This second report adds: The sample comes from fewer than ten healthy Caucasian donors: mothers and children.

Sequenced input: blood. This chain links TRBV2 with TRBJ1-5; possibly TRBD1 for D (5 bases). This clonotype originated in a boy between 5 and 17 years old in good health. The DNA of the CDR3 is TGTGCCACCCGGGACCCCATGGGACAGCCCCAGCATTTT. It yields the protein CATRDPMGQPQHF.